The clone carrying this T cell receptor beta chain was recorded a few times. Sequencing targeted expressed TCRB transcripts, as all isolated RNA had been reverse transcribed. Sequencing used immunoSEQ multiplex PCR; TCRdb keeps in-frame clones, though not all of them. The sample records around 340,000 clones, 6.5% to 10% being singletons. The sample belongs to a study of beta chain features in type 1 diabetes. This TCR derives from a woman younger than 35 in good health. The source material was central memory CD4+ T cells from blood.

The CDR3 nucleotides read TGTGCCAGCTCACCAGGACAAACTATCGAAGCTTTCTTT. Amino acid sequence: CASSPGQTIEAFF. The J gene is TRBJ1-1, the V gene TRBV18; tentative D call: TRBD1 (5 bases). The CDR3 covers 13 residues. Trimming removed 2 bases from V and 8 bases from J, with 12 bases in between. Germline-derived CDR1 and CDR2 are KGHSH and LQKENI.